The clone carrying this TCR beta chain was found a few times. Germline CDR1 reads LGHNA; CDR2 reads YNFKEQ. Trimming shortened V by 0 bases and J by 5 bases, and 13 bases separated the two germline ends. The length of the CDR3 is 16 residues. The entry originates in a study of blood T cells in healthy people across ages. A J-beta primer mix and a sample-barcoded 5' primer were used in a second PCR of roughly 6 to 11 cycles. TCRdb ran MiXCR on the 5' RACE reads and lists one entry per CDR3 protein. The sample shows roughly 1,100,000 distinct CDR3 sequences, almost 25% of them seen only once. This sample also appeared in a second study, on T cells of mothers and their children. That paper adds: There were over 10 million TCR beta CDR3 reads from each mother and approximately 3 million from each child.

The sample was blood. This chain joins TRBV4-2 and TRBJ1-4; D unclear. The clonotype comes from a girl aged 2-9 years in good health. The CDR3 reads CASSQEGGARNEKLFF. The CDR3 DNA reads TGTGCCAGCAGCCAAGAAGGCGGCGCCCGGAATGAAAAACTGTTTTTT.